In this sample, the clone carrying this T cell receptor beta chain turned up many times. What it binds is unknown. This entry comes from a study of early T cells in non-severe SARS-CoV-2 infection. Study information: The input, bulk RNA from unsorted whole blood, was sequenced, and chains were unpaired.

The TCR library protocol was used to attach unique molecular identifiers. These identifiers were attached to individual cDNA molecules. TCRdb re-called the 5' RACE reads through MiXCR, storing one row per CDR3 protein. The sample has about 44,000 distinct CDR3 sequences, 12% seen once. Regarding the study as a whole: Database matching using VDJdb favored anti-spike CD8 responses, with private and CD4 specificities left missing.

Trimming shortened V by 0 bases and J by 5 bases, and 8 bases separated the two germline ends. This CDR3 contains 13 residues. Germline loops: CDR1 SGDLS, CDR2 YYNGEE. This sequence originates from an adult who was a healthcare worker with PCR-confirmed SARS-CoV-2 infection or an uninfected control (not recorded which). The chain recombines TRBV9 with TRBJ2-5; D unresolved. Sequenced input: whole blood. The CDR3 region is CASSVGTRETQYF. The CDR3, as DNA: TGTGCCAGCAGCGTAGGTACGCGGGAGACCCAGTACTTC.